These 28 T cell receptor beta chains were sequenced from one sample in a study of blood T cells in healthy people across ages. Alongside a J-beta primer mix, a sample-barcoded 5' primer served in a second PCR lasting about 7 to 12 cycles. TCRdb re-analysed the 5' RACE reads in MiXCR, keeping a single row per CDR3 protein. The sample has 1.5 million to 2 million distinct CDR3 sequences, just under 50% seen once. The sample was blood. The receptors stem from a woman in her forties in good health.

This clonotype has more than one count but fewer than ten. The chain has TRBV29-1 and TRBJ2-1, with 7 bases identical to TRBD1. After removal of 7 bases from V and 6 bases from J, the junction contained 6 bases not matched to a gene. The CDR3 loop spans 12 amino acids. CDR1 is SQVTM, CDR2 ANQGSEA, per germline. In nucleotides, the CDR3 is TGCAGCGCCCGGACAGGCGTCAATGAGCAGTTCTTC. This sequence encodes CSARTGVNEQFF.

The rearrangement joins TRBV5-1 to TRBJ2-3; 13 bases are shared with TRBD2. From germline, CDR1 is SGHRS and CDR2 YFSETQ. CDR3 size: 16 residues. Unmatched junction bases numbered 4, after V lost 4 bases and J lost 2 bases. CDR3 loop: CASSLLAGGDTDTQYF. CDR3 coding DNA: TGCGCCAGCAGCCTACTAGCGGGGGGGGACACAGATACGCAGTATTTT.

The V call is TRBV20-1, the J call TRBJ2-7; 9 nucleotides agree with TRBD1. Looked up from germline, CDR1 is DFQATT and CDR2 is SNEGSKA (reference sequence). This CDR3 is 13 amino acids long. The V gene end was trimmed by 6 bases and the J gene end by 3 bases; junction bases not matched to a gene: 6. This CDR3 is CSAQTGGDYEQYF. Written as DNA, the CDR3 is TGCAGTGCCCAGACAGGGGGGGACTACGAGCAGTACTTC.

As regards this clonotype: The germline gene is not matched at one end of the junction; a read error may be the cause. This chain links TRBV13 with TRBJ2-7, with 10 bases lining up with TRBD2. The J call is uncertain, as TRBJ2-5 better fits the DNA end. Germline V gene data show CDR1 as PRHDT and CDR2 as FYEKMQ (reference sequence). CDR3 length: 15 residues. This CDR3 is CVSSSGTSAKETQYF. CDR3 in DNA: TGTGTCAGCAGCTCCGGGACTAGCGCCAAAGAGACCCAGTACTTC.

The chain uses TRBV29-1 and TRBJ2-5, with TRBD1 identical over 9 bases. Germline V gene sequence: CDR1 SQVTM, CDR2 ANQGSEA. Trimming at V came to 7 bases and at J to 11 bases, leaving 17 bases not matched to a gene. CDR3 length: 14 residues. CDR3 residues: CSGAGDRERNEQYF. CDR3 sequence (DNA): TGCAGCGGGGCGGGGGACAGGGAACGAAATGAGCAGTACTTC.

The chain employs TRBV3-1 and TRBJ2-1; D possibly uses TRBD1 or TRBD2 (5 bases each). V lost 7 bases and J lost 3, with 16 bases in between. The germline gives CDR1 LGHDT, CDR2 YNNKEL (reference sequence). CDR3 size: 15 residues. As DNA, the CDR3 is TGTGCCAGCAAACCCGGGACCGATGACTACAATGAGCAGTTCTTC. Amino acid sequence: CASKPGTDDYNEQFF.

This sequence joins TRBV4-1 and TRBJ2-5; 8 nucleotides line up with TRBD2. The germline V gene has CDR1 MGHRA and CDR2 YSYEKL. Trimming at V came to 1 base and at J to 4 bases, leaving 11 bases not matched to a gene. The CDR3 length is 17 residues. CDR3 DNA sequence: TGCGCCAGCAGCCAAGGGCCCCTTCTAGCGGGTAGAGAGACCCAGTACTTC. The encoded protein is CASSQGPLLAGRETQYF.

This clonotype was detected a few times. This chain links TRBV6-6 with TRBJ2-3; D uncertain. Germline lookup yields CDR1 MNHNY and CDR2 SVGAGI (reference sequence). The length of the CDR3 is 14 residues. V was pared by 6 bases and J by 1 base, with 11 bases between. The CDR3 region is CASRPRSGTDTQYF. CDR3 nucleotides: TGTGCCAGCAGGCCTCGGTCTGGCACAGATACGCAGTATTTT.

The chain is built from TRBV6-2 or TRBV6-3 and TRBJ2-5; 7 bases match TRBD1. V shed 5 bases, J shed 2 bases, and the junction held 8 bases outside the gene matches. The CDR3 is 15 residues long. Germline V gene data show CDR1 as MNHEY and CDR2 as SVGEGT. The chain's CDR3 is CASSQGDSLQETQYF. Here the CDR3 DNA reads TGTGCCAGCAGTCAAGGGGACAGCTTACAAGAGACCCAGTACTTC.

This rearrangement joins TRBV4-3 to TRBJ2-6; TRBD2 matches at 7 bases. This CDR3 has 22 amino acids. The V segment lost 2 bases and the J segment 0 bases; nucleotides outside the gene matches: 19. The V gene's germline CDR1 is LGHNA and CDR2 YSLEER. This chain's CDR3 is CASSQYRLGEGQGNSGANVLTF. The CDR3 DNA reads TGCGCCAGCAGCCAATATCGCCTTGGGGAGGGGCAGGGAAACTCTGGGGCCAACGTCCTGACTTTC.

This clonotype was counted many times. V is TRBV6-5 and J is TRBJ2-5; the match to TRBD1 covers 8 bases. This CDR3 region has 14 residues. Germline V CDR1 and CDR2: MNHEY, SVGAGI. Trimming removed 8 bases from V and 7 bases from J; junction bases left unmatched: 12. The CDR3 reads CASGERTGSRTQYF. Here the CDR3 DNA reads TGTGCCAGCGGAGAAAGGACAGGGTCGCGGACCCAGTACTTC.

For this clonotype: Since a much larger clone is just one base distant, this may be a read error. The DNA for the CDR3 is TGTGCCAGCAGTTTAAGGGGACAGGTCTACGAGCAGTACTTC. Translating gives CASSLRGQVYEQYF. This chain uses TRBV27 with TRBJ2-4; the match to TRBD1 covers 8 bases. The J call could be wrong; TRBJ2-7 is a better fit for the DNA end. This CDR3 contains 14 residues. Germline CDR1 and CDR2: MNHEY and SMNVEV (reference sequence).

This clonotype was detected only a few times. The chain employs TRBV7-2 and TRBJ2-1; D unresolved. CDR3 length: 13 residues. Germline values: CDR1 SGHTA, CDR2 FQGNSA. V lost 4 bases to trimming and J lost 6 bases, with 10 bases between them. The CDR3 nucleotides are TGTGCCAGCAGCTCTACCCCCGGCAATGAGCAGTTCTTC. It encodes CASSSTPGNEQFF.

The rearrangement links TRBV4-1 to TRBJ1-2; D perhaps matches TRBD1 (6 bases). V dropped 0 bases and J dropped 4 bases, with 12 bases sitting between them. The V gene's germline CDR1 is MGHRA and CDR2 YSYEKL. This CDR3 is built from 15 residues. CDR3 sequence reads: CASSQDVGGLYGYTF. In DNA, the CDR3 is TGCGCCAGCAGCCAAGATGTTGGGGGCCTCTATGGCTACACCTTC.

The chain links TRBV28 to TRBJ2-3, with TRBD2 identical over 9 bases. Germline V CDR1 and CDR2: MDHEN, SYDVKM. This CDR3 spans 17 amino acids. V dropped 5 bases and J dropped 8; count of bases not matched to a gene: 17. The CDR3 coding sequence is TGTGCCAGCAGTCAAATAGCGGGGGTACCTTCTTTTGGTACGCAGTATTTT. It translates to CASSQIAGVPSFGTQYF.

This clonotype has more than one count but fewer than ten. The V call is TRBV3-1, the J call TRBJ2-5, with D possibly being TRBD2 (7 bases). Trimming took 0 bases from V and 0 from J, leaving 17 bases between them. CDR3 length: 18 residues. Germline-derived CDR1 and CDR2 are LGHDT and YNNKEL (reference sequence). The CDR3 DNA reads TGTGCCAGCAGCCAAGATATGGGAGGGGGGGTGTACCAAGAGACCCAGTACTTC. It is translated as CASSQDMGGGVYQETQYF.

Only a few counts were recorded for this clonotype. DNA of the CDR3: TGTGCCAGCAGCTTAGGGAACAGGGCCTATTCACCCCTCCACTTT. It encodes CASSLGNRAYSPLHF. The gene calls are TRBV7-2 and TRBJ1-6, with a tentative D call TRBD1 (6 bases). Germline V CDR1 and CDR2: SGHTA, FQGNSA. V was clipped by 1 base and J by 8 bases, with 12 bases between them. The CDR3 is made up of 15 amino acids.

The gene calls are TRBV20-1 and TRBJ1-2; weak D call: TRBD1 (5 bases). Germline lookup yields CDR1 DFQATT and CDR2 SNEGSKA (reference sequence). CDR3 length equals 13 residues. V was cut by 1 base and J by 4 bases, with 10 bases left in between. CDR3 protein: CSARVGGSYGYTF. In DNA, the CDR3 is TGCAGTGCTAGAGTGGGGGGATCCTATGGCTACACCTTC.

The chain joins TRBV6-6 to TRBJ1-5; D is undetermined. Per the germline V gene, CDR1 is MNHNY and CDR2 is SVGAGI (reference sequence). The V gene lost 6 bases and the J gene lost 1 base, with 13 bases spanning the gap. This CDR3 has 15 amino acids. CDR3 amino acids: CASRDGHESNQPQHF. The CDR3 nucleotides read TGTGCCAGCAGAGATGGCCACGAGAGCAATCAGCCCCAGCATTTT.

The chain couples TRBV7-3 to TRBJ2-3, with 10 bases lining up with TRBD1. The ends lost 10 bases at V and 2 bases at J; junction bases unmatched: 9. The CDR3 sequence is 15 residues long. Germline-derived CDR1 and CDR2 are SGHTA and FQGTGA. CDR3 residues: CATSGTGALTDTQYF. The DNA for the CDR3 is TGTGCCACAAGCGGGACAGGGGCCCTCACAGATACGCAGTATTTT.

The rearrangement uses TRBV14 and TRBJ2-7; D is possibly TRBD1 (6 bases). Trimming removed 1 base at V and 3 bases at J, with 13 bases between. Germline CDR1 and CDR2: SGHDN and FVKESK. The CDR3 runs 15 residues. In DNA form, the CDR3 reads TGTGCCAGCAGCCAAGGCAGGGGTTCGCACTACGAGCAGTACTTC. It specifies CASSQGRGSHYEQYF.

The sample holds many counts of this clonotype. The chain couples TRBV7-2 to TRBJ2-5; D gene ambiguous. Per the germline V gene, CDR1 is SGHTA and CDR2 is FQGNSA. CDR3 length: 14 amino acids. V lost 6 bases, J lost 2 bases, and 13 bases lay in between. The CDR3 nucleotides are TGTGCCAGCAGTTTGGGTCGACTGCAAGAGACCCAGTACTTC. Protein: CASSLGRLQETQYF.

The chain uses TRBV6-6 and TRBJ2-7; D is undetermined. V lost 4 bases and J lost 3, with 10 bases in between. The germline V gene encodes CDR1 MNHNY and CDR2 SVGAGI (reference sequence). There are 13 residues in the CDR3. The CDR3 loop reads CASSFDTRYEQYF. The DNA of the CDR3 is TGTGCCAGCAGTTTCGACACTCGCTACGAGCAGTACTTC.

CDR3 region: CASSRDGRGEGYTF. In nucleotides, the CDR3 is TGTGCCAGCAGTCGGGACGGAAGGGGGGAAGGCTACACCTTC. The rearrangement uses TRBV6-2 or TRBV6-3 and TRBJ1-2; D perhaps matches TRBD1 (6 bases). Trimming pared 5 bases from V and 8 bases from J, leaving 18 bases between. CDR3 size: 14 residues. The V gene's germline CDR1 is MNHEY and CDR2 SVGEGT.

Only a few counts were recorded for this clonotype. The V and J genes are TRBV4-3 and TRBJ2-5; no reliable D call. Trimming shortened V by 0 bases and J by 5 bases, and 10 bases separated the two germline ends. Germline loops: CDR1 LGHNA, CDR2 YSLEER. The CDR3 runs to 14 residues. Here the CDR3 DNA reads TGCGCCAGCAGCCAAGAGGAGTTACCGGAGACCCAGTACTTC. It encodes CASSQEELPETQYF.

This clonotype was counted a few times. The V and J genes are TRBV29-1 and TRBJ1-2; D call uncertain. This CDR3 has 13 residues. Germline V gene sequence: CDR1 SQVTM, CDR2 ANQGSEA. Trimming took off 3 bases at V and 4 bases at J, with 12 bases between the two ends. The CDR3 DNA reads TGCAGCGTTGATTCGGAGGGAAGCTATGGCTACACCTTC. This sequence encodes CSVDSEGSYGYTF. Complete variable domain (other parts from reference TRBV29-1 and TRBJ1-2): SAVISQKPSRDICQRGTSLTIQCQVDSQVTMMFWYRQQPGQSLTLIATANQGSEATYESGFVIDKFPISRPNLTFSTLTVSNMSPEDSSIYLCSVDSEGSYGYTFGSGTRLTVV.

This clonotype was seen a handful of times. The gene calls are TRBV29-1 and TRBJ1-1; no clear D gene. Trimming removed 4 bases at V and 0 bases at J, with 3 bases between. Germline V CDR1 and CDR2: SQVTM, ANQGSEA. This CDR3 is built from 11 residues. CDR3 sequence reads: CSVVLNTEAFF. For the CDR3, the DNA is TGCAGCGTTGTACTGAACACTGAAGCTTTCTTT.

This chain connects TRBV3-1 to TRBJ2-1, with 13 positions matching TRBD2. Germline loops: CDR1 LGHDT, CDR2 YNNKEL (reference sequence). The V segment lost 4 bases and the J segment 0 bases; nucleotides outside the gene matches: 9. CDR3 size: 19 residues. The CDR3 DNA follows: TGTGCCAGCAGCCGTCCGGGACTAGCGGGGTTAGGCTCCTACAATGAGCAGTTCTTC. Translation gives CASSRPGLAGLGSYNEQFF.